These 24 T cell receptor beta chains share one sample of origin, sequenced in a study of blood T cell repertoires in COVID-19. Only in-frame clones appear in the TCRdb table, and some are missing; sequencing was by immunoSEQ multiplex PCR. The sample lists more than 95,000 clones, around 84% occurring once. The sample taken for sequencing was peripheral blood. Receptors were obtained from a woman aged 55 to 70 in a cohort sampled during active or convalescent COVID-19.

The J gene is TRBJ2-7, the V gene TRBV7-9; TRBD1 agrees at 7 bases. The CDR3 contains 14 residues. The germline V gene has CDR1 SEHNR and CDR2 FQNEAQ (reference sequence). The trim removed 1 base at V and 3 bases at J, leaving 3 bases unmatched. The CDR3 loop reads CASSLDAGGYEQYF. CDR3 coding DNA: TGTGCCAGCAGCTTAGATGCAGGGGGCTACGAGCAGTACTTC.

There are a few counts of this clone. This rearrangement joins TRBV9 to TRBJ1-2; possibly TRBD1 for D (6 bases). Germline assignment: CDR1 SGDLS and CDR2 YYNGEE. Trimming removed 5 bases from V and 3 bases from J, with 14 bases in between. This CDR3 has 14 residues. CDR3 in amino acids: CASSEGTSHYGYTF. CDR3 DNA sequence: TGTGCCAGCAGTGAGGGGACATCCCACTATGGCTACACCTTC.

The rearrangement links TRBV5-1 to TRBJ2-3; 8 bases map to TRBD2. CDR1 is SGHRS, CDR2 YFSETQ, per germline. The CDR3 loop spans 14 amino acids. Unmatched junction bases numbered 3, after V lost 6 bases and J lost 0 bases. DNA of the CDR3: TGCGCCAGCAAGCGGGAGCCGAGCACAGATACGCAGTATTTT. It is translated as CASKREPSTDTQYF.

This clone appeared a few times. The rearrangement links TRBV4-2 to TRBJ2-2, with TRBD1 as a possible D gene (6 bases). The CDR3 runs 18 residues. The V and J ends lost 4 bases and 5 bases respectively, with 23 bases between them. The germline V gene has CDR1 LGHNA and CDR2 YNFKEQ. The CDR3 here is CASSPSMGARRKTGELFF. The DNA of the CDR3 is TGTGCCAGCAGCCCTTCTATGGGGGCGCGTCGAAAAACCGGGGAGCTGTTTTTT.

The CDR3 protein is CASSLTRGAQGEQFF. Written as DNA, the CDR3 is TGTGCCAGCAGCTTAACGCGGGGGGCCCAGGGTGAGCAGTTCTTC. V gene TRBV7-2 combines with J gene TRBJ2-1; 8 bases are shared with TRBD2. V lost 2 bases to trimming and J lost 9 bases; unmatched junction nucleotides: 9. The CDR3 covers 15 residues. Germline loops: CDR1 SGHTA, CDR2 FQGNSA.

The chain joins TRBV18 to TRBJ2-3; possibly TRBD2 for D (6 bases). The CDR3 extends over 14 amino acids. Germline V gene lookup returns CDR1 KGHSH and CDR2 LQKENI. The ends were cut back, 4 bases at V and 4 bases at J, with 12 bases in the middle. CDR3 nucleotides: TGTGCCAGCTCACAGGGGCGGGACGCAGATACGCAGTATTTT. It encodes CASSQGRDADTQYF. The complete variable domain, with remaining parts taken from reference TRBV18 and TRBJ2-3, reads NAGVMQNPRHLVRRRGQEARLRCSPMKGHSHVYWYRQLPEEGLKFMVYLQKENIIDESGMPKERFSAEFPKEGPSILRIQQVVRGDSAAYFCASSQGRDADTQYFGPGTRLTVL.

The CDR3 loop reads CASSQGRTSGRGAQYF. In nucleotides, the CDR3 is TGTGCCAGCAGCCAGGGTCGGACTAGCGGGAGGGGGGCCCAGTACTTC. This chain links TRBV4-2 with TRBJ2-5; 15 nucleotides agree with TRBD2. Germline V gene lookup returns CDR1 LGHNA and CDR2 YNFKEQ. The CDR3 is made up of 16 amino acids. The trim removed 3 bases at V and 9 bases at J, leaving 8 bases unmatched.

The chain has TRBV5-1 and TRBJ1-4; 9 bases agree with TRBD1. Germline V gene data show CDR1 as SGHRS and CDR2 as YFSETQ. This CDR3 region has 17 residues. The J segment lost 7 bases and the V segment lost 4 bases, leaving 14 bases of the junction unmatched. As DNA, the CDR3 is TGCGCCAGCAGCATAGGACAGGGGCGGTTGGGAATTGAAAAACTGTTTTTT. It is translated as CASSIGQGRLGIEKLFF. The full variable domain, in which reference TRBV5-1 and TRBJ1-4 provide the parts outside the CDR3, is KAGVTQTPRYLIKTRGQQVTLSCSPISGHRSVSWYQQTPGQGLQFLFEYFSETQRNKGNFPGRFSGRQFSNSRSEMNVSTLELGDSALYLCASSIGQGRLGIEKLFFGSGTQLSVL.

This clone was detected only once. The rearrangement links TRBV3-1 (or the pseudogene TRBV3-2) to TRBJ1-3; TRBD1 aligns across 8 bases. Looked up from germline, CDR1 is LGHDT and CDR2 is YNNKEL (reference sequence). Losses at the gene ends were 0 bases for V and 3 bases for J; bases not matched to a gene: 7. The CDR3 runs 17 residues. Here the CDR3 reads CASSQERSTGGGNTIYF. CDR3 coding DNA: TGTGCCAGCAGCCAAGAAAGGTCTACAGGGGGTGGAAACACCATATATTTT.

The V gene is TRBV10-3, the J gene TRBJ1-5; D unresolved. V dropped 3 bases and J dropped 4 bases, with 7 bases sitting between them. This CDR3 contains 13 residues. Germline V gives CDR1 ENHRY, CDR2 SYGVKD. The CDR3 DNA is TGTGCCATCAGTGACGTACAAAATCAGCCCCAGCATTTT. This translates into CAISDVQNQPQHF.

The chain combines TRBV5-4 with TRBJ2-1; 10 bases match TRBD2. Germline V gene lookup returns CDR1 SGHNT and CDR2 YYREEE (reference sequence). Unmatched junction bases numbered 2, after V lost 4 bases and J lost 4 bases. There are 14 residues in the CDR3. CDR3 nucleotide sequence: TGTGCCAGCAGCGTGACTAGCGGGTACAATGAGCAGTTCTTC. This sequence encodes CASSVTSGYNEQFF.

The chain carries TRBV7-6 and TRBJ2-3; TRBD2 matches at 13 bases. CDR3 length equals 16 residues. Per the germline V gene, CDR1 is SGHVS and CDR2 is FNYEAQ. V shed 1 base, J shed 4 bases, and the junction held 2 bases outside the gene matches. The CDR3 region has the DNA TGTGCCAGCAGCTTAGGGACTAGCGGGAGCTCAGATACGCAGTATTTT. This gives the protein CASSLGTSGSSDTQYF.

The V call is TRBV5-1, the J call TRBJ1-1, with 9 bases aligning to TRBD1. This CDR3 region has 14 residues. The V and J ends lost 4 bases and 4 bases, in that order; junction bases with no gene match: 5. Per germline, CDR1 SGHRS and CDR2 YFSETQ. DNA of the CDR3: TGCGCCAGCAGCCTGGGACAGGGTATCACTGAAGCTTTCTTT. This sequence encodes CASSLGQGITEAFF. Looking up the rest from reference TRBV5-1 and TRBJ1-1 gives the full variable domain: KAGVTQTPRYLIKTRGQQVTLSCSPISGHRSVSWYQQTPGQGLQFLFEYFSETQRNKGNFPGRFSGRQFSNSRSEMNVSTLELGDSALYLCASSLGQGITEAFFGQGTRLTVV.

The chain is built from TRBV5-1 and TRBJ2-1; D possibly corresponds to TRBD2 (6 bases). This CDR3 contains 15 residues. Germline V gene data show CDR1 as SGHRS and CDR2 as YFSETQ. Between the trimmed V and J ends, which lost 0 bases and 3 bases, there was a span of 10 bases. The CDR3 DNA reads TGCGCCAGCAGCTTGGCGGTAGCGGACTACAATGAGCAGTTCTTC. Its protein is CASSLAVADYNEQFF.

J is TRBJ2-3 and V is TRBV27, with D possibly TRBD1 on 5 matching bases. The V gene lost 6 bases and the J gene lost 5 bases, with 15 bases spanning the gap. Germline CDR1 MNHEY, CDR2 SMNVEV (reference sequence). This CDR3 has 14 amino acids. DNA for the CDR3: TGTGCCAGCAGATTGACAGATGGGATAGATACGCAGTATTTT. This codes for CASRLTDGIDTQYF.

The chain joins TRBV28 to TRBJ1-1, with D tentatively TRBD1 (5 bases). CDR1 MDHEN and CDR2 SYDVKM come from the germline V gene. The ends were cut back, 3 bases at V and 0 bases at J, with 8 bases in the middle. The CDR3 is 14 residues long. CDR3 DNA sequence: TGTGCCAGCAGTTTTGGGGGGATGAACACTGAAGCTTTCTTT. Protein product: CASSFGGMNTEAFF. Drawing the rest from reference TRBV28 and TRBJ1-1, the complete variable domain is DVKVTQSSRYLVKRTGEKVFLECVQDMDHENMFWYRQDPGLGLRLIYFSYDVKMKEKGDIPEGYSVSREKKERFSLILESASTNQTSMYLCASSFGGMNTEAFFGQGTRLTVV.

The V and J genes are TRBV25-1 and TRBJ1-2; D unresolved. Germline V gene data show CDR1 as MGHDK and CDR2 as SYGVNS. V was clipped by 1 base and J by 7 bases, with 16 bases between them. The CDR3 is made up of 15 amino acids. CDR3 residues: CASSESGSSSFGYTF. The CDR3 DNA reads TGTGCCAGCAGTGAATCTGGCAGCTCTAGTTTTGGCTACACCTTC.

CDR3 DNA sequence: TGTGCCAGCAGCGGACAGAGCAATCAGCCCCAGCATTTT. Encoded protein: CASSGQSNQPQHF. The chain recombines TRBV7-2 with TRBJ1-5, with TRBD1 as a possible D gene (6 bases). The V and J ends lost 5 bases and 1 base respectively, with 6 bases between them. This CDR3 region has 13 residues. The germline gives CDR1 SGHTA, CDR2 FQGNSA.

V is TRBV29-1 and J is TRBJ2-3; 7 nucleotides agree with TRBD1. CDR1 and CDR2 from the germline V gene are SQVTM and ANQGSEA. This CDR3 has 14 amino acids. With 5 bases clipped from V and 3 bases from J, the junction kept 8 bases outside the gene matches. CDR3 in amino acids: CSVHRGRGTDTQYF. CDR3 in DNA: TGCAGCGTTCACCGGGGCAGGGGGACAGATACGCAGTATTTT.

The chain joins TRBV10-1 to TRBJ1-2; 7 bases agree with TRBD1. Germline CDR1 WNHNN, CDR2 SYGVQD (reference sequence). This CDR3 has 14 residues. V was clipped by 6 bases and J by 1 base; unmatched bases: 5. Written as DNA, the CDR3 is TGCGCCAGCAGCTCCGGGACAGATAACTATGGCTACACCTTC. This sequence encodes CASSSGTDNYGYTF.

The chain uses TRBV7-9 and TRBJ1-2; D not resolved. Germline values: CDR1 SEHNR, CDR2 FQNEAQ (reference sequence). The CDR3 is 15 amino acids. With 1 base removed from V and 0 bases from J, the gap between germline ends came to 9 bases. CDR3 loop: CASSLVHRTNYGYTF. CDR3 DNA: TGTGCCAGCAGCTTAGTGCACAGAACTAACTATGGCTACACCTTC.

For the CDR3, the DNA is TGTGCCAGCAGCTCATCTAGCGGGTACACCGGGGAGCTGTTTTTT. Amino acid sequence: CASSSSSGYTGELFF. The chain recombines TRBV11-2 with TRBJ2-2; TRBD2 agrees at 8 bases. V lost 4 bases and J lost 3; bases outside the gene matches: 4. The CDR3 is 15 residues long. In germline, CDR1 is SGHAT, CDR2 FQNNGV.

This chain joins TRBV6-5 and TRBJ1-3, with 7 bases identical to TRBD1. The germline gives CDR1 MNHEY, CDR2 SVGAGI. This CDR3 is built from 14 residues. Trimming at V came to 8 bases and at J to 4 bases, leaving 8 bases not matched to a gene. CDR3 sequence (DNA): TGTGCCAGCCTGGCAACAGGGGTCGGAAACACCATATATTTT. Its protein product is CASLATGVGNTIYF.

The chain joins TRBV2 to TRBJ1-5, with D unresolved. Germline V gene sequence: CDR1 SNHLY, CDR2 FYNNEI. Deletions cut 3 bases from V and 5 bases from J, with 11 bases between. The CDR3 spans 14 residues. CDR3 DNA: TGTGCCAGCAGTGAGGATCGGAGCTATCAGCCCCAGCATTTT. It is translated as CASSEDRSYQPQHF.